Included here is one T cell receptor beta chain sequence, with context. Its antigen remains undetermined. Base quality data are lacking; no much larger clone is found one base away. This entry comes from a study of vaccination effects on CD4 cells after COVID-19 (dated by TCRdb to 2022 to 2024). Broadly, across the study: Each participant got two doses of an mRNA SARS-CoV-2 vaccine, either BNT162b2 or mRNA-1273. In the study, cultures from other donors were sequenced using the Oncomine TCR Beta short-read assay on an Illumina iSeq 100. The study compared SARS-CoV-2 spike-specific CD4+ TCR repertoires before and after mRNA vaccination in COVID-19 convalescent patients and infection-naive vaccine recipients. Altogether, some 11 COVID-19 convalescent patients and 4 SARS-CoV-2-naive healthy vaccine recipients made up the full study. Points the paper makes about the study in general: At late post-vaccination timepoints, both infection-induced and vaccine-induced clones showed marked clonal contraction, consistent with waning T cell responses. The study was limited by a small number of convalescent patients and lacked early post-infection timepoints. Among healthy vaccine recipients, nearly all vaccine-induced clones were SARS-CoV-2 mono-reactive, and only 1 of 255 was cross-reactive with common cold coronaviruses.

The method was the immunoSEQ multiplex PCR assay. TCR beta CDR3 sequencing was performed on DNA from the cultured, isolated CD4+ T cells. The paper's data handling went like this. Non-productive TCR sequences were removed, reads were trimmed to the CDR3 region, and CDR3s of at least 7 amino acids were retained. Antigen-specific clonotypes were identified using the MANAFEST web app by comparison of expansion in peptide wells against reference cultures. For clones to be considered positive, expansion at FDR<0.05 versus reference and all other wells, an odds ratio above 5, and a frequency above 0.1% in two replicate wells were required. Clonotypes significantly expanded in SARS-CoV-2 spike wells and in at least one common cold coronavirus spike condition were defined as cross-reactive. Levenshtein distance calculated with the stringdist R package was used to assess CDR3 similarity, and unrooted trees were constructed with ape in R 3.6.1. Entries here come from immuneACCESS through TCRdb and include only in-frame sequences with V and J called. Some clones fail to appear in such tables; in the studies checked, an unresolved V gene covers under half of the shortfall, and the cause of the remainder is unknown. For V, J and clone size, that table is used; D and trimming come from the DNA. The sample table contains over 25,000 clones; only one count was recorded for more than 70% of them. The ten largest clones capture around 30% of the sample.

In the ViraFEST assay, PBMC were stimulated with viral peptide pools, and TCR sequencing was then used to find antigen-specific CD4+ T cell clonotypes based on their expansion. After approximately eleven days of culture, CD4+ T cells were isolated with the EasySep CD4+ T cell isolation kit. Negative nucleocapsid antibody results before and after vaccination confirmed that the healthy vaccine recipients had no prior SARS-CoV-2 infection. Over 1.5 million PBMC per well were cultured with 10 ug/ml peptides in IMDM containing approximately 4.6% human AB serum, approximately 10 IU/ml IL-2 and gentamicin. On days 3 and 7, half of the culture medium was replaced with fresh IL-2-containing medium. Each peptide stimulation condition was cultured in triplicate wells unless otherwise noted. Using Ficoll-Paque Plus gradient centrifugation, PBMC were separated from whole blood and then either used fresh or cryopreserved at -140C. The overlapping peptide pools covered the spike proteins of SARS-CoV-2 as well as those of the common cold coronaviruses HCoV-NL63, HCoV-OC43 and HCoV-229E. Genomic DNA was extracted from cultured CD4+ T cells with the QIAamp micro DNA kit.

Cut back by 5 bases and 3 bases, the V and J ends lie 11 bases apart. Including the terminal cysteine and phenylalanine, the CDR3 comprises 13 residues. CDR3 DNA only is kept here, 39 bases in frame from base 1. From the germline V gene, CDR1 is SGHRS and CDR2 is YFSETQ. The sequencing used CD4+ T cells from PBMCs cultured with SARS-CoV-2 spike peptides, collected before COVID-19 vaccination. This specimen's cell subset or site label, interpreted: SARS-CoV-2 spike overlapping peptide pool stimulation. The chain is assembled from TRBV5-1 and TRBJ1-2; a weak D assignment points to TRBD1 (5 bases agree). The source is a human donor who received a COVID-19 vaccine. CDR3 reads: CASRAGTYYGYTF. The nucleotide sequence reads as follows: TGCGCCAGCAGGGCCGGGACGTACTATGGCTACACCTTC.